The present T cell receptor beta chain was sequenced within a study of blood T cells in healthy people across ages. Study observations and caveats: Donors of long life had a larger count of naive CD4+ cells and greater diversity than aged donors. Per million T cells, TCR beta diversity dropped about linearly as age rose. Researchers report that TCR beta diversity correlated strongly with naive T cell percentage.

The CDR3 is 14 amino acids. The V gene's germline CDR1 is SGHDT and CDR2 YYEEEE. A second PCR, run for roughly 7 to 12 cycles, used a sample-barcoded 5' primer plus a J-beta primer mix. Every cDNA molecule bore a tag from a template-switch adaptor containing 12 random nucleotides. TCRdb reprocessed the 5' RACE reads with MiXCR, giving one entry per CDR3 protein. The sample lists under 1 million distinct CDR3 sequences; under 55% were seen once. This clonotype was observed once. Its antigen is undetermined. Sequence at one end of the junction differs from germline and may be a read error. The TCR comes from a man aged 55 to 70 in good health. Specimen: blood. The genes are TRBV5-6 and TRBJ2-5; the D gene is possibly TRBD2 (6 bases). CDR3 sequence (DNA): TGTGCCGGCAGCTTGGCTCGGGGGCAAGAGACCCAGTACTTC. Its protein is CAGSLARGQETQYF.